This T cell receptor beta chain was profiled in a study of blood T cell repertoires in COVID-19. Study background: Italy, Spain and the United States were the sources of the convalescent and acute COVID-19 samples.

Germline CDR1 reads LNHDA; CDR2 reads SQIVND (reference sequence). Deletions cut 7 bases from V and 4 bases from J, with 16 bases between. This CDR3 region has 14 residues. Original processing notes: Reference gene primer amplification gave estimated nucleated cell counts. This table comes from immunoSEQ multiplex PCR, and its TCRdb copy is limited to in-frame clones, with some not included. V, J and clone size derive from that table, while D and trimming were established from the DNA sequence. This sample has approximately 300,000 clones; around 88% occur once, and the top ten carry 1% to 1.5%. The specimen sequenced was peripheral blood. The clonotype was recovered from a woman in her forties or fifties with acute or convalescent COVID-19. This chain connects TRBV19 to TRBJ1-1; D remains ambiguous. The CDR3 nucleotides read TGTGCCAGTACCCCTACGGGCGGGAGCACTGAAGCTTTCTTT. Amino acids: CASTPTGGSTEAFF.